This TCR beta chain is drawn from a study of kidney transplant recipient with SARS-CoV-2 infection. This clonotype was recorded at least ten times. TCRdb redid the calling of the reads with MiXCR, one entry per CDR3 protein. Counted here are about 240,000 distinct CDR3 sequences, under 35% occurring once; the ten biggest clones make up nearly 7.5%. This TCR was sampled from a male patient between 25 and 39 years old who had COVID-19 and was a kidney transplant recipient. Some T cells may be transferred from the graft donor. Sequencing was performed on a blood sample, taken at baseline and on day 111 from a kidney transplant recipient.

In DNA, the CDR3 is TGTGCCAGCAGCTTAGTCTCCCCGCGGGATGAGCAGTTCTTC. Its translation is CASSLVSPRDEQFF. The rearrangement uses TRBV7-8 and TRBJ2-1; D may be TRBD2 (5 bases). CDR1 SGHVS and CDR2 FQNEAQ come from the germline V gene. The CDR3 length is 14 residues. V was shortened by 1 base and J by 8 bases, with 12 bases between the two germline ends.